The clone carrying this TCR beta chain was counted many times. Its matching antigen is unknown. The sample is drawn from a study of blood T cells in healthy people across ages. A second PCR of roughly 7 to 11 cycles used a sample-barcoded 5' primer and a J-beta primer mix. Every molecule of cDNA carried a tag from a template-switch adaptor with 12 random nucleotides. TCRdb redid the calling of the 5' RACE reads with MiXCR, one entry per CDR3 protein. The sample contains roughly 900,000 distinct CDR3 sequences, around 28% of which appear only once. The CDR3 extends over 12 amino acids. Germline CDR1 MNHEY, CDR2 SVGAGI. Trimming pared 7 bases from V and 8 bases from J, leaving 14 bases between. The study, taken as a whole, reports: No one knew whether donors had CMV, which possibly confounded expanded clonotype changes.

The chain is built from TRBV6-5 and TRBJ1-2; no reliable D call. The sequenced material came from blood. The sequence came from a woman older than 75 in good health. CDR3 in amino acids: CASTGPQKGYTF. The CDR3 DNA reads as TGTGCCAGCACCGGGCCCCAAAAAGGCTACACCTTC.